What follows describes a single TCR beta chain. Self-reported history from a screening survey and questionnaire set each donor's cohort. Two negative PCRs, clearance, or symptom resolution had been documented for recovered Cohort 3 donors. The sample belongs to a study of blood T cell repertoires in COVID-19. Per the study methods: Reference gene primer amplification gave nucleated cell count estimates. Profiling relied on immunoSEQ multiplex PCR, and the TCRdb table lists in-frame clones only, not all of them. That table supplies the V and J calls and clone size; D and trimming were determined from the DNA. The sample gives a few hundred thousand clones, over 75% of which show up once; 2.2% is in the top ten. V shed 2 bases and J shed 9 bases, with 14 bases lying between them. Per the germline V gene, CDR1 is SGHAT and CDR2 is FQNNGV. The CDR3 has 15 residues.

This receptor was identified in a young man who had recovered from COVID-19. The rearrangement joins TRBV11-2 to TRBJ1-6; D not certain. The sample was PBMCs or T cells enriched from blood (not recorded which). Here the CDR3 DNA reads TGTGCCAGCAGCTTATCTCGAGGGCAAGGTTCACCCCTCCACTTT. Amino acid sequence: CASSLSRGQGSPLHF.